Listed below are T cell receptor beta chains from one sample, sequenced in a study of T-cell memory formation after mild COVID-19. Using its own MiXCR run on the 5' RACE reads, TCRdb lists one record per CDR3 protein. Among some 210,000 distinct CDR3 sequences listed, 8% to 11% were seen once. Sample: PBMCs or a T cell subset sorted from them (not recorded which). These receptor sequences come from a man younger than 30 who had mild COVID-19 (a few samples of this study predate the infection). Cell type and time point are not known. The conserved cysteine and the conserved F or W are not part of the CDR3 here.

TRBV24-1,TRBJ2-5,ATSDPGQLETQY
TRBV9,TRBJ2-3,ASSVTSTDTQY
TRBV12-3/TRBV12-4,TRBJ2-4,ASSPLVTAKNIQY
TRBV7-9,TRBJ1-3,ASSLDITTGLDTIY
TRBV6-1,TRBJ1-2,ASSLTGFDYGYT
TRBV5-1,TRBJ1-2,ASSTGGFNYGYT
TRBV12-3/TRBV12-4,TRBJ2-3,ASSFSPLSGGRTDTQY
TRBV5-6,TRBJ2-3,ASSRGVLRDSDTQY
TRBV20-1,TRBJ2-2,SARGPTAGELF
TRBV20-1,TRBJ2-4,SAIQGAKTKNIQY
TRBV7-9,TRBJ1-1,ASSMDRGLSEAF
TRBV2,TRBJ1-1,ASSPQPESGGEAF
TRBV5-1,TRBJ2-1,ASSFGLAGGVSYEQF
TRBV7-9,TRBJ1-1,ASSLRTPSEAF
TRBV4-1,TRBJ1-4,ASSSRATDNEKLF
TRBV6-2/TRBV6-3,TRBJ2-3,ASSYSGTGSADTQY
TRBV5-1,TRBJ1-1,ASSLVFSWGTEAF
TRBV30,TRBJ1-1,AWSVHGGEAF
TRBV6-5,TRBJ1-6,ASRFQGANSPLH
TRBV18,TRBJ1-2,ASSPEKNYGYT
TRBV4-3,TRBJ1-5,ASSQGRGDQPQH
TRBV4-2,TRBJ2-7,ASSLVVWY
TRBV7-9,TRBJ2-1,ASSLGPEDEQF
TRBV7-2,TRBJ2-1,ASSLLQGSGEQF
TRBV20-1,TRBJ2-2,SASTNTGELF
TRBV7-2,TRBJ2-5,ASSFRASALGAQETQY
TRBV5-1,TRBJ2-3,ASSYSPGSSTDTQY
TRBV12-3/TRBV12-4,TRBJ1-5,ASREDRLGPQH
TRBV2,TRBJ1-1,ASSSGTGSPEAF
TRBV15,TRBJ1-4,ATSSSGPRMGEKLF
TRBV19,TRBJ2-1,ASSAATSSYNDQF
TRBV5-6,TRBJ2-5,ASSLTMTETQY
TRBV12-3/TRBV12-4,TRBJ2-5,ASAPGGQTETQY
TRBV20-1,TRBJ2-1,SARVMGRASSYNEQF
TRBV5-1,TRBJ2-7,ASSYRDRGDTQQY
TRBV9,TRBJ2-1,ASSSQQVSSYNEQF
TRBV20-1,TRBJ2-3,SALGASTDTQY
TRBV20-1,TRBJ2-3,SARDWAGPIVTDTQY